Sequencing of this TCR beta chain was carried out in a study of blood T cells in healthy people across ages. Primers used in a second PCR of roughly 6 to 11 cycles were a sample-barcoded 5' primer and a J-beta primer mix. MiXCR was run by TCRdb on the 5' RACE reads, yielding one entry per CDR3 protein. Of about 1.1 million distinct CDR3 sequences listed, around two fifths are singletons. With 8 bases removed from V and 6 bases from J, the gap between germline ends came to 8 bases. Per the germline V gene, CDR1 is SEHNR and CDR2 is FQNEAQ (reference sequence). The CDR3 sequence is 11 residues long. General study findings and limits: The recorded TCR beta diversity per million T cells decreased in a roughly linear manner with age.

This clonotype was detected a few times. Its specificity is not known. The clonotype comes from a young man in good health. This chain links TRBV7-9 with TRBJ2-1; D is undetermined. Input material: blood. The CDR3 nucleotides are TGTGCCAGCTGGGGAACCAATGAGCAGTTCTTC. Translated, it gives CASWGTNEQFF.